These 3 T cell receptor beta chains were all obtained from the same sample, sequenced in a study of cytomegalovirus exposure and HLA in healthy donors. Primers included in the PCR were 60 Vbeta and 13 Jbeta primers. Libraries were prepared by immunoSEQ multiplex PCR; TCRdb keeps only in-frame clonotypes and omits some of them. The sample has about 89,000 clones, approximately 80% seen once. The sample comprised PBMCs. Source of these receptors: a man aged 30 to 39 in good health and CMV-seronegative.

V gene TRBV7-9 combines with J gene TRBJ2-7, with 8 bases that match TRBD1. The CDR3 sequence is 13 residues long. Germline CDR1 and CDR2: SEHNR and FQNEAQ (reference sequence). V was pared by 5 bases and J by 5 bases, with 5 bases of the junction left unmatched. This chain's CDR3 is CASSPDREDEQYF. The CDR3 DNA sequence: TGTGCCAGCAGCCCGGACAGGGAGGACGAGCAGTACTTC.

The chain has TRBV28 and TRBJ1-2; D possibly corresponds to TRBD1 (6 bases). The V gene's germline CDR1 is MDHEN and CDR2 SYDVKM. Trimming removed 5 bases from V and 8 bases from J, with 18 bases in between. The CDR3 is made up of 14 amino acids. This CDR3 reads CASSPELQGRGYTF. The DNA of the CDR3 is TGTGCCAGCAGTCCCGAGTTACAGGGACGGGGCTACACCTTC.

V is TRBV11-2 and J is TRBJ2-1, with TRBD1 matching over 10 bases. This CDR3 is built from 15 residues. CDR1 SGHAT and CDR2 FQNNGV come from the germline V gene. The ends lost 0 bases at V and 7 bases at J; junction bases unmatched: 3. The CDR3 loop reads CASSLDRGQGNEQFF. As DNA, the CDR3 is TGTGCCAGCAGCTTAGATCGGGGACAGGGGAATGAGCAGTTCTTC.